The 22 T cell receptor beta chains listed next were all sequenced from one sample in a study of neurological immune-mediated disorders. MiXCR, applied by TCRdb to the 5' RACE reads, yields one record per CDR3 protein. The data show around 65,000 distinct CDR3 sequences, with roughly 5.6% seen just once and roughly 5% held by the top ten. The source material was PBMCs. The receptors originated from a human donor with multiple sclerosis. The donor label of this sample is uncertain.

This clonotype has ten or more counts. The chain recombines TRBV5-1 with TRBJ2-2, with no clear D. Germline V gives CDR1 SGHRS, CDR2 YFSETQ. The CDR3 is made up of 12 amino acids. The V end lost 2 bases, the J end lost 6 bases, and 5 bases lay between the germline ends. The CDR3 DNA follows: TGCGCCAGCAGCTTAAGCGCCGGGGAGCTGTTTTTT. It translates to CASSLSAGELFF.

This clonotype has ten or more counts. The rearrangement uses TRBV11-2 and TRBJ1-3; perhaps TRBD1 as D (5 bases). Germline CDR1 SGHAT, CDR2 FQNNGV. V lost 5 bases, J lost 2 bases, and 16 bases lay in between. This CDR3 has 16 residues. CDR3 bases: TGTGCCAGCAGCCGACGAGGACAACTGCCTGGAAACACCATATATTTT. Translation gives CASSRRGQLPGNTIYF.

This clonotype was counted many times. The chain joins TRBV5-1 to TRBJ1-2; possibly TRBD1 for D (6 bases). Looked up from germline, CDR1 is SGHRS and CDR2 is YFSETQ. This CDR3 is built from 13 residues. Trimming left V 2 bases short and J 7 bases short, with 12 bases between. In DNA form, the CDR3 reads TGCGCCAGCAGCTTTCCACAGGGCGGTGGCTACACCTTC. Its translation: CASSFPQGGGYTF.

The sample holds many counts of this clonotype. The rearrangement joins TRBV5-1 to TRBJ1-6; D gene ambiguous. The CDR3 consists of 14 residues. Looked up from germline, CDR1 is SGHRS and CDR2 is YFSETQ. V lost 4 bases to trimming and J lost 5 bases, with 10 bases between them. CDR3 DNA sequence: TGCGCCAGCAGCCCAACAGTTGATAATTCACCCCTCCACTTT. Protein sequence: CASSPTVDNSPLHF.

This clonotype was counted many times. The chain uses TRBV5-1 and TRBJ2-7; 8 nucleotides agree with TRBD1. V lost 4 bases, J lost 0 bases, and 9 bases stayed unmatched. Germline V gene lookup returns CDR1 SGHRS and CDR2 YFSETQ. The CDR3 sequence is 16 residues long. CDR3 amino acids: CASSPRTGGFSYEQYF. Here the CDR3 DNA reads TGCGCCAGCAGCCCGAGAACAGGGGGGTTCTCCTACGAGCAGTACTTC.

Ten or more counts support this clonotype. This chain links TRBV6-5 with TRBJ2-7, with D perhaps TRBD2 (7 bases). The germline V gene has CDR1 MNHEY and CDR2 SVGAGI. The V end lost 2 bases, the J end lost 6 bases, and 17 bases lay between the germline ends. CDR3 size: 15 residues. CDR3 sequence reads: CASSYTGGQEGEQYF. The CDR3 DNA is TGTGCCAGCAGTTACACGGGGGGCCAGGAGGGCGAGCAGTACTTC.

This clonotype showed up many times. Written as DNA, the CDR3 is TGCAGCGTTGGGGAGGGGAGGACAGATACGCAGTATTTT. Protein sequence: CSVGEGRTDTQYF. The rearrangement joins TRBV29-1 to TRBJ2-3; 7 nucleotides align to TRBD2. J lost 3 bases, V lost 4 bases, and 4 bases had no gene match. This CDR3 is built from 13 residues. Germline V gene lookup returns CDR1 SQVTM and CDR2 ANQGSEA.

This clonotype was seen ten or more times. The V and J genes are TRBV5-8 and TRBJ2-7, with 10 bases lining up with TRBD1. The CDR3 runs 16 residues. Germline V CDR1 and CDR2: SGHTS, YDEGEE. V dropped 1 base and J dropped 3; count of bases not matched to a gene: 7. The CDR3 sequence is CASSLWGQGQGYEQYF. For the CDR3, the DNA is TGTGCCAGCAGCTTGTGGGGACAGGGGCAGGGCTACGAGCAGTACTTC. Variable domain in full (rest from reference TRBV5-8 and TRBJ2-7): EAGVTQSPTHLIKTRGQQATLRCSPISGHTSVYWYQQALGLGLQFLLWYDEGEERNRGNFPPRFSGRQFPNYSSELNVNALELEDSALYLCASSLWGQGQGYEQYFGPGTRLTVT.

This clonotype was seen more than once but under ten times. The rearrangement joins TRBV5-5 to TRBJ2-7; D remains ambiguous. The ends were cut back, 4 bases at V and 1 base at J, with 12 bases in the middle. This CDR3 comprises 14 residues. Germline-derived CDR1 and CDR2 are SGHKS and YYEKEE (reference sequence). CDR3 amino acids: CASSRDGLSYEQYF. CDR3 DNA: TGTGCCAGCAGCCGTGACGGGTTGTCCTACGAGCAGTACTTC.

At least ten counts were recorded for this clonotype. The rearrangement uses TRBV9 and TRBJ2-1; TRBD1 agrees at 9 bases. After removal of 3 bases from V and 9 bases from J, the junction contained 7 bases not matched to a gene. The CDR3 contains 14 residues. In germline, CDR1 is SGDLS, CDR2 YYNGEE. CDR3 loop: CASSDPGQGSEQFF. CDR3 in DNA: TGTGCCAGCAGCGACCCGGGACAGGGAAGTGAGCAGTTCTTC.

This clonotype was recorded at least ten times. The V and J genes are TRBV20-1 and TRBJ2-3; 16 bases match TRBD2. The CDR3 runs to 18 residues. CDR1 is DFQATT and CDR2 is SNEGSKA in the germline V gene (reference sequence). V was pared by 1 base and J by 5 bases, with 9 bases of the junction left unmatched. The CDR3 region is CSARGWGTSGGAQDTQYF. The CDR3 DNA reads as TGCAGTGCTAGAGGATGGGGGACTAGCGGGGGGGCCCAAGATACGCAGTATTTT.

This clonotype was detected a few times. V gene TRBV6-2 or TRBV6-3 combines with J gene TRBJ1-5, with TRBD1 matching 7 bases. Per germline, CDR1 MNHEY and CDR2 SVGEGT. This CDR3 has 20 amino acids. V was pared by 0 bases and J by 0 bases, with 14 bases of the junction left unmatched. The CDR3 DNA reads TGTGCCAGCAGTTACTCGTTGTATCGGGACAGCGAACGTAGCAATCAGCCCCAGCATTTT. It is translated as CASSYSLYRDSERSNQPQHF.

This clonotype was seen at least ten times. The chain is built from TRBV6-5 and TRBJ2-1, with D uncertain. This CDR3 spans 13 amino acids. Between the trimmed V and J ends, which lost 0 bases and 8 bases, there was a span of 8 bases. In germline, CDR1 is MNHEY, CDR2 SVGAGI. The CDR3, as DNA: TGTGCCAGCAGTTACTCGGCTATCCATGAGCAGTTCTTC. This sequence encodes CASSYSAIHEQFF.

Ten or more counts support this clonotype. V gene TRBV6-6 combines with J gene TRBJ1-2, with D unclear. The CDR3 contains 13 residues. The germline V gene encodes CDR1 MNHNY and CDR2 SVGAGI (reference sequence). The germline V and J ends were trimmed by 5 bases and 0 bases, with 7 bases remaining between them. The CDR3 loop reads CASSARSNYGYTF. As DNA, the CDR3 is TGTGCCAGCAGTGCACGATCTAACTATGGCTACACCTTC.

There are many counts of this clonotype. V usage is TRBV10-3 and J usage is TRBJ2-1; 7 nucleotides line up with TRBD1. Trimming removed 2 bases from V and 2 bases from J; junction bases left unmatched: 3. This CDR3 contains 15 residues. In germline, CDR1 is ENHRY, CDR2 SYGVKD. In DNA form, the CDR3 reads TGTGCCATCAGTGAGAAGGGGGCGACCTACAATGAGCAGTTCTTC. Amino acids: CAISEKGATYNEQFF.

In this sample, this clonotype turned up many times. This CDR3 reads CASSPGLAGFETQYF. CDR3 bases: TGTGCCAGCAGTCCGGGACTAGCCGGATTTGAGACCCAGTACTTC. The rearrangement uses TRBV2 and TRBJ2-5, with TRBD2 matching 9 bases. Losses at the gene ends were 5 bases for V and 5 bases for J; bases not matched to a gene: 9. Germline V CDR1 and CDR2: SNHLY, FYNNEI. The CDR3 has 15 residues.

This clonotype appeared many times. The rearrangement joins TRBV7-6 to TRBJ1-2; 8 bases map to TRBD1. The V segment lost 1 base and the J segment 4 bases; nucleotides outside the gene matches: 11. The CDR3 has 17 amino acids. Looked up from germline, CDR1 is SGHVS and CDR2 is FNYEAQ. CDR3 protein: CASSLDPKTGQAYGYTF. Here the CDR3 DNA reads TGTGCCAGCAGCTTAGACCCTAAAACGGGACAGGCCTATGGCTACACCTTC.

The sample holds many counts of this clonotype. The chain couples TRBV10-2 to TRBJ2-2; tentatively, D is TRBD2 (5 bases). V was trimmed by 8 bases and J by 6 bases, leaving 16 bases between them. The CDR3 sequence is 14 residues long. Germline V gives CDR1 WSHSY, CDR2 SAAADI. Here the CDR3 reads CASVGGRRAGELFF. CDR3 coding DNA: TGCGCCAGCGTAGGAGGCCGTAGGGCCGGGGAGCTGTTTTTT.

Ten or more counts support this clonotype. The chain's CDR3 is CSAQGLAGFSYEQYF. CDR3 coding DNA: TGCAGTGCCCAGGGGCTAGCGGGGTTCTCCTACGAGCAGTACTTC. V usage is TRBV20-1 and J usage is TRBJ2-7, with 9 nucleotides matching TRBD2. Germline V gene data show CDR1 as DFQATT and CDR2 as SNEGSKA (reference sequence). The CDR3 loop spans 15 amino acids. The junction had 9 bases not matched to a gene; V was cut back by 6 bases and J by 0 bases.

This clonotype has at least ten counts. The chain uses TRBV3-1 and TRBJ1-2; 11 nucleotides agree with TRBD1. V was pared by 4 bases and J by 7 bases, with 5 bases of the junction left unmatched. The CDR3 sequence is 14 residues long. The germline V gene encodes CDR1 LGHDT and CDR2 YNNKEL (reference sequence). The DNA for the CDR3 is TGTGCCAGCAGCCGGACAGGGGGCGAAAGTGGCTACACCTTC. This sequence encodes CASSRTGGESGYTF.

This clonotype was seen ten or more times. The chain combines TRBV7-2 with TRBJ1-2, with D maybe TRBD1 (5 bases). Trimming removed 5 bases at V and 4 bases at J, with 11 bases between. There are 13 residues in the CDR3. Germline V gene sequence: CDR1 SGHTA, CDR2 FQGNSA. The DNA for the CDR3 is TGTGCCAGCAGCCTAAAAGGGGCCTATGGCTACACCTTC. Its protein is CASSLKGAYGYTF.

This clonotype showed up many times. V and J are TRBV20-1 and TRBJ2-2; 7 positions match TRBD1. This CDR3 region has 15 residues. Germline loops: CDR1 DFQATT, CDR2 SNEGSKA (reference sequence). V lost 0 bases and J lost 6; bases outside the gene matches: 7. CDR3 region: CSARDRRQGAGELFF. The DNA for the CDR3 is TGCAGTGCTAGAGATCGAAGACAGGGCGCCGGGGAGCTGTTTTTT.